This TCR beta chain was obtained from a study of cytomegalovirus exposure and HLA in healthy donors. Turning to this clone: The sample holds other DNA sequences that translate to the same CDR3.

This CDR3 has 16 residues. After removal of 4 bases from V and 5 bases from J, the junction contained 7 bases not matched to a gene. CDR1 SGHDN and CDR2 FVKESK come from the germline V gene. Both 60 Vbeta primers and 13 Jbeta primers went into the PCR. Libraries were prepared by immunoSEQ multiplex PCR; TCRdb keeps only in-frame clonotypes and omits some of them. This table holds tens of thousands of clones, around 80% found once. This clonotype was obtained from a man aged 35-49 years in good health and CMV-seronegative. V usage is TRBV14 and J usage is TRBJ1-4, with 10 positions matching TRBD1. Material for sequencing was PBMCs. The CDR3 DNA follows: TGTGCCAGCAGCCCCCCACGGACAGGGGGGAATGAAAAACTGTTTTTT. This sequence encodes CASSPPRTGGNEKLFF.